These 30 T cell receptor beta chains were sequenced from one sample in a study of T cells in tumors after PD-1 blockade. The data were produced by immunoSEQ multiplex PCR, yet TCRdb's version contains in-frame clones alone and is incomplete. The table shows 20,000 to 25,000 clones, with just under 80% occurring only once. This specimen consisted of PBMCs, obtained before anti-PD-1 treatment. The source is a human donor with basal cell carcinoma.

This clone was found once. V and J are TRBV5-6 and TRBJ2-3; D is uncertain. CDR3 length: 11 residues. V lost 2 bases and J lost 6, with 4 bases in between. Germline V gives CDR1 SGHDT, CDR2 YYEEEE. DNA for the CDR3: TGTGCCAGCAGCTTAGTGGATACGCAGTATTTT. Protein product: CASSLVDTQYF.

The chain joins TRBV29-1 to TRBJ2-7, with D unresolved. This CDR3 has 13 residues. Germline V CDR1 and CDR2: SQVTM, ANQGSEA. Trimming removed 2 bases at V and 6 bases at J, with 14 bases between. The CDR3 nucleotides are TGCAGCGTTGAACTTCCCCCAATCGGCGAGCAGTACTTC. It yields the protein CSVELPPIGEQYF.

This rearrangement joins TRBV6-4 to TRBJ2-3, with D uncertain. The germline V gene encodes CDR1 MRHNA and CDR2 SNTAGT. The CDR3 length is 16 residues. Trimming stripped 3 bases from V and 2 bases from J, with 15 bases between. The CDR3 reads CASSESIVSATDTQYF. CDR3 nucleotides: TGTGCCAGCAGTGAATCCATAGTGTCTGCCACAGATACGCAGTATTTT.

The chain employs TRBV19 and TRBJ1-6; TRBD1 matches at 8 bases. Germline values: CDR1 LNHDA, CDR2 SQIVND (reference sequence). Trimming cost V 2 bases and J 6 bases; bases outside gene matches: 3. This CDR3 is 15 amino acids long. CDR3 region: CASSIQDRVNSPLHF. The CDR3 nucleotides read TGTGCCAGTAGTATACAGGACAGGGTTAATTCACCCCTCCACTTT.

V usage is TRBV5-4 and J usage is TRBJ2-7; D unclear. Germline-derived CDR1 and CDR2 are SGHNT and YYREEE (reference sequence). V lost 4 bases to trimming and J lost 2 bases, with 10 bases between them. This CDR3 contains 13 residues. This CDR3 reads CASSPPAAYEQYF. The CDR3, as DNA: TGTGCCAGCAGCCCCCCCGCGGCCTACGAGCAGTACTTC.

The genes are TRBV10-3 and TRBJ2-3; D may correspond to TRBD1 or TRBD2 (5 bases each). The CDR3 consists of 17 residues. V lost 3 bases, J lost 6 bases, and 22 bases lay in between. Germline lookup yields CDR1 ENHRY and CDR2 SYGVKD. The CDR3 reads CAISDNGKARWGDTQYF. The CDR3 coding sequence is TGTGCCATCAGTGATAACGGGAAGGCTCGCTGGGGGGATACGCAGTATTTT.

This clone was seen a single time. The rearrangement links TRBV14 to TRBJ1-3; 7 bases align to TRBD1. Germline trimming cut 1 base from V and 0 bases from J; bases unmatched to any gene: 12. CDR1 and CDR2 (germline): SGHDN, FVKESK. CDR3 length equals 19 residues. CDR3 in DNA: TGTGCCAGCAGCCAAGTTGGGGGGACAGCCCTTAACTCTGGAAACACCATATATTTT. Its translation is CASSQVGGTALNSGNTIYF.

V and J are TRBV5-4 and TRBJ2-1; the match to TRBD2 covers 8 bases. V shed 2 bases and J 0 bases; nucleotides not matched to a gene: 1. The CDR3 covers 15 residues. CDR1 and CDR2 from the germline V gene are SGHNT and YYREEE (reference sequence). DNA for the CDR3: TGTGCCAGCAGCTTAAGCGGGAGCTCCTACAATGAGCAGTTCTTC. Residues: CASSLSGSSYNEQFF.

This chain links TRBV5-4 with TRBJ2-1; perhaps TRBD2 as D (5 bases). Per germline, CDR1 SGHNT and CDR2 YYREEE (reference sequence). The CDR3 runs 12 residues. V gave up 1 base and J gave up 10 bases, with 9 bases separating them. CDR3 sequence: CASSLNGIEQFF. CDR3 bases: TGTGCCAGCAGCTTGAACGGGATCGAGCAGTTCTTC.

CDR3 region: CASSPRRWRGNTGELFF. CDR3 bases: TGTGCCAGCAGTCCCCGACGGTGGAGGGGAAACACCGGGGAGCTGTTTTTT. This chain joins TRBV28 and TRBJ2-2; weak D call: TRBD2 (6 bases). The CDR3 is made up of 17 amino acids. V lost 5 bases to trimming and J lost 2 bases, with 18 bases between them. Looked up from germline, CDR1 is MDHEN and CDR2 is SYDVKM.

The chain carries TRBV29-1 and TRBJ2-5, with D perhaps matching TRBD2 (5 bases). The CDR3 is 12 amino acids. Germline V CDR1 and CDR2: SQVTM, ANQGSEA. Trimming took 3 bases from V and 5 from J, leaving 10 bases between them. This chain's CDR3 is CSVDGETETQYF. In DNA, the CDR3 is TGCAGCGTTGACGGGGAGACGGAGACCCAGTACTTC.

V is TRBV19 and J is TRBJ2-5; TRBD1 matches at 11 bases. CDR3 size: 12 residues. Germline V gene sequence: CDR1 LNHDA, CDR2 SQIVND (reference sequence). Germline trimming cut 10 bases from V and 4 bases from J; bases unmatched to any gene: 2. The CDR3 DNA follows: TGTGCCACGGGGACAGGGGGAGAGACCCAGTACTTC. Amino acid sequence: CATGTGGETQYF.

Concerning this clone: One end of the junction varies from germline; a read error may be responsible. The chain recombines TRBV2 with TRBJ2-1; TRBD2 might be the D (6 bases). Looked up from germline, CDR1 is SNHLY and CDR2 is FYNNEI. The CDR3 has 19 residues. CDR3 nucleotide sequence: TGTCCCAGCTGTTACGGGTGGGCGCGGGCGGGGAGCTCCTACAATGAGCAGTTCTTC. Its protein is CPSCYGWARAGSSYNEQFF.

CDR3 in amino acids: CASSHPGSAQDTQYF. In DNA, the CDR3 is TGTGCCAGCAGCCATCCCGGGAGTGCCCAAGATACGCAGTATTTT. This chain joins TRBV7-2 and TRBJ2-3; D is perhaps TRBD2 (6 bases). Trimming shortened V by 5 bases and J by 5 bases, and 17 bases separated the two germline ends. The CDR3 length is 15 residues. Germline CDR1 and CDR2: SGHTA and FQGNSA.

V is TRBV5-5 and J is TRBJ2-5; 7 bases match TRBD2. V dropped 4 bases and J dropped 2; count of bases not matched to a gene: 8. Germline CDR1 is SGHKS and CDR2 is YYEKEE (reference sequence). CDR3 length equals 15 residues. The CDR3 bases are TGTGCCAGCAGCAACATCGGGGGGACTCAAGAGACCCAGTACTTC. Its translation: CASSNIGGTQETQYF.

The rearrangement uses TRBV19 and TRBJ1-2; no clear D. The germline V gene has CDR1 LNHDA and CDR2 SQIVND (reference sequence). This CDR3 has 17 residues. V shed 1 base and J shed 7 bases, with 22 bases lying between them. The chain's CDR3 is CASSIGRLGGELGGYTF. The DNA for the CDR3 is TGTGCCAGTAGTATAGGCCGGTTGGGCGGGGAGTTAGGTGGCTACACCTTC.

The chain is built from TRBV6-1 and TRBJ2-1; D gene ambiguous. V gave up 2 bases and J gave up 5 bases, with 22 bases separating them. The CDR3 has 18 amino acids. Germline V gene sequence: CDR1 MNHNS, CDR2 SASEGT. The CDR3 sequence: CASSEYLLRVRSDNEQFF. In DNA, the CDR3 is TGTGCCAGCAGTGAATATCTCCTAAGGGTAAGGTCCGACAATGAGCAGTTCTTC.

This clone is categorized as medium-sized. The genes are TRBV2 and TRBJ1-5, with no clear D. V lost 10 bases and J lost 7, with 20 bases in between. CDR3 length: 14 residues. Germline V CDR1 and CDR2: SNHLY, FYNNEI. CDR3 DNA: TGTGCCACTTCACCGTACACCTCTGGGCAGCCCCAGCATTTT. Residues: CATSPYTSGQPQHF.

This chain joins TRBV7-2 and TRBJ2-5, with D perhaps matching TRBD2 (6 bases). V was trimmed by 2 bases and J by 5 bases, leaving 15 bases between them. This CDR3 is built from 15 residues. Germline CDR1 and CDR2: SGHTA and FQGNSA. The CDR3: CASSLSRGGHETQYF. The CDR3 DNA reads TGTGCCAGCAGCTTATCGAGGGGAGGTCATGAGACCCAGTACTTC.

By sample share, this clone is medium-sized (0.01 to 0.1%). The same CDR3 is also encoded by other DNA sequences in this sample. The chain links TRBV2 to TRBJ2-1; 9 positions match TRBD2. The V gene's germline CDR1 is SNHLY and CDR2 FYNNEI. V shed 8 bases and J 0 bases; nucleotides not matched to a gene: 17. CDR3 size: 19 residues. The CDR3 nucleotides read TGTGCCAGCTGTTATGGGTGGGCGCGGGAGGGGAGCTCCTACAATGAGCAGTTCTTC. It yields the protein CASCYGWAREGSSYNEQFF.

The rearrangement uses TRBV6-1 and TRBJ2-2; D may be TRBD1 (5 bases). Germline CDR1 reads MNHNS; CDR2 reads SASEGT. The CDR3 is 15 amino acids. Trimming took 3 bases from V and 0 from J, leaving 8 bases between them. The CDR3 is CASSEGHANTGELFF. DNA of the CDR3: TGTGCCAGCAGTGAGGGGCACGCGAACACCGGGGAGCTGTTTTTT.

The genes are TRBV19 and TRBJ1-2; 8 bases match TRBD1. This CDR3 comprises 15 residues. CDR1 and CDR2 (germline): LNHDA, SQIVND (reference sequence). V was clipped by 5 bases and J by 2 bases; unmatched bases: 7. CDR3 nucleotide sequence: TGTGCCAGTAGTTTCGACAGGGGAGAGAACTATGGCTACACCTTC. It codes for CASSFDRGENYGYTF.

The chain uses TRBV30 and TRBJ2-3; possibly TRBD1 for D (6 bases). V gave up 0 bases and J gave up 5 bases, with 6 bases separating them. The CDR3 spans 12 residues. CDR1 and CDR2 from the germline V gene are GTSNPN and SVGIG (reference sequence). CDR3 amino acids: CAWSVQGDTQYF. The CDR3 DNA reads as TGTGCCTGGAGTGTACAGGGAGATACGCAGTATTTT.

This clone was observed a few times. The chain couples TRBV5-4 to TRBJ2-5, with D possibly being TRBD2 (6 bases). V was pared by 2 bases and J by 7 bases, with 15 bases between. The CDR3 sequence is 14 residues long. Germline lookup yields CDR1 SGHNT and CDR2 YYREEE (reference sequence). The CDR3 DNA reads TGTGCCAGCAGCTTTTTCGGCGGGGTGGCGACCCAGTACTTC. This sequence encodes CASSFFGGVATQYF.

The CDR3 region is CASSYEGAGLNSPLHF. The CDR3 bases are TGTGCCAGCAGCTACGAAGGCGCAGGGCTAAATTCACCCCTCCACTTT. The V and J genes are TRBV7-2 and TRBJ1-6, with TRBD1 as a possible D gene (5 bases). CDR1 SGHTA and CDR2 FQGNSA come from the germline V gene. V was clipped by 4 bases and J by 7 bases, with 17 bases between them. The CDR3 spans 16 residues. The variable domain in full, completed from reference TRBV7-2 and TRBJ1-6, reads GAGVSQSPSNKVTEKGKDVELRCDPISGHTALYWYRQSLGQGLEFLIYFQGNSAPDKSGLPSDRFSAERTGGSVSTLTIQRTQQEDSAVYLCASSYEGAGLNSPLHFGNGTRLTVT.

The gene calls are TRBV24-1 and TRBJ2-5, with D maybe TRBD1 (6 bases). V gave up 4 bases and J gave up 5 bases, with 16 bases separating them. This CDR3 is 15 amino acids long. CDR1 KGHDR and CDR2 SFDVKD come from the germline V gene. This chain's CDR3 is CATSEPQGWGETQYF. The CDR3 DNA sequence: TGTGCCACCAGTGAGCCACAGGGTTGGGGGGAGACCCAGTACTTC.

This sequence joins TRBV18 and TRBJ1-1, with D possibly TRBD1 on 6 matching bases. This CDR3 is 13 amino acids long. Trimming took 3 bases from V and 3 from J, leaving 8 bases between them. Germline CDR1 and CDR2: KGHSH and LQKENI. DNA for the CDR3: TGTGCCAGCTCACCGAACAGGGACACTGAAGCTTTCTTT. Amino acids: CASSPNRDTEAFF.

This chain uses TRBV18 with TRBJ2-5, with 10 bases aligning to TRBD2. The junction had 10 bases not matched to a gene; V was cut back by 5 bases and J by 4 bases. Germline V gene lookup returns CDR1 KGHSH and CDR2 LQKENI. The CDR3 has 16 amino acids. CDR3 sequence reads: CASSGFSGGNGETQYF. DNA for the CDR3: TGTGCCAGCTCAGGATTTAGCGGGGGGAATGGAGAGACCCAGTACTTC.

This clone is judged large (0.1 to 1%). The genes are TRBV13 and TRBJ2-5; TRBD2 matches 12 bases. The germline V gene encodes CDR1 PRHDT and CDR2 FYEKMQ (reference sequence). This CDR3 contains 15 residues. V was clipped by 6 bases and J by 7 bases; unmatched bases: 9. The CDR3 DNA reads TGTGCCAGCAGGGCGACTAGCGGGGGTCAGCGGACCCAGTACTTC. This codes for CASRATSGGQRTQYF.

The chain joins TRBV18 to TRBJ2-6; D is undetermined. The CDR3 contains 17 residues. V shed 4 bases and J shed 0 bases, with 13 bases lying between them. Germline V lookup: CDR1 KGHSH, CDR2 LQKENI. CDR3 protein: CASSQGSPISGANVLTF. The CDR3 DNA reads as TGTGCCAGCTCACAGGGTAGCCCGATCTCTGGGGCCAACGTCCTGACTTTC.